This T cell receptor beta chain was recovered during a study of esophageal squamous cell carcinoma under preoperative chemotherapy. Looking at the study overall: Both tumor-infiltrating lymphocytes and peripheral blood T cells were profiled. Study outcomes and limitations: After treatment, tumor-infiltrating lymphocytes seemed to come partly from incoming peripheral T cells, not only local changes. Paclitaxel-nedaplatin therapy caused immediate, substantial clonotype frequency changes.

Comments on this clonotype: As yet, its antigen is unknown.

TCRdb redid the calling of the PCR reads with MiXCR, one entry per CDR3 protein. Here the sample spans some 16,000 distinct CDR3 sequences, 60% being singletons. Germline lookup yields CDR1 SGDLS and CDR2 YYNGEE. This CDR3 is built from 17 residues. Time point indicated: before preoperative PTX-NDP chemotherapy. Paclitaxel-nedaplatin chemotherapy was given to patients ahead of their surgery. This chain uses TRBV9 with TRBJ2-5; the D call may be TRBD1 or TRBD2 (5 bases each). The end of the DNA fits TRBJ2-7 better, so the J call may be wrong. This TCR came from a human donor with esophageal squamous cell carcinoma. The donor label of this sample is uncertain. The biological material was taken from a patient given preoperative chemotherapy. The CDR3 reads CASSAQTGAGPSYEQYF. CDR3 DNA sequence: TGTGCCAGCAGCGCCCAGACCGGGGCAGGGCCCTCCTACGAGCAGTACTTC.